Following are 9 T cell receptor beta chains from one sample sequenced in a study of identical twins. TCRdb redid the calling of the 5' RACE reads with MiXCR, one entry per CDR3 protein. Among about 520,000 distinct CDR3 sequences, around 20% were seen once, and the ten largest hold about 0.91%. This same sample was also taken into another study, of T cells expressing NK-cell markers.

What was sequenced was CD4+ T cells sorted from blood. The receptors originated from a young woman in good health.

This sequence joins TRBV10-3 and TRBJ2-3, with TRBD2 matching over 14 bases. Unmatched junction bases numbered 14, after V lost 10 bases and J lost 5 bases. The V gene's germline CDR1 is ENHRY and CDR2 SYGVKD. CDR3 length: 17 amino acids. The CDR3 region has the DNA TGTGCCACGATGCCGGGACTAGCGGGAGCTGATGGAGATACGCAGTATTTT. Translating gives CATMPGLAGADGDTQYF.

The V and J genes are TRBV20-1 and TRBJ2-1; D gene unclear. Germline V CDR1 and CDR2: DFQATT, SNEGSKA (reference sequence). CDR3 length: 16 residues. V was shortened by 0 bases and J by 5 bases, with 17 bases between the two germline ends. CDR3 loop: CSARDHKEIINNEQFF. In DNA, the CDR3 is TGCAGTGCTAGAGATCACAAGGAAATCATCAACAATGAGCAGTTCTTC.

The V gene is TRBV15, the J gene TRBJ1-4; a possible D gene is TRBD1 (5 bases). The CDR3 has 13 amino acids. Germline V gene lookup returns CDR1 LNHNV and CDR2 YYDKDF (reference sequence). Trimming pared 1 base from V and 8 bases from J, leaving 8 bases between. CDR3 loop: CATSRARDEKLFF. The CDR3 region has the DNA TGTGCCACCAGCAGAGCCAGGGACGAAAAACTGTTTTTT.

This clonotype was observed a few times. CDR3 in amino acids: CASRGQDIENSPLHF. CDR3 DNA sequence: TGTGCCAGCAGGGGACAGGACATCGAGAATTCACCCCTCCACTTT. The chain has TRBV2 and TRBJ1-6; TRBD1 matches at 8 bases. The V gene end was trimmed by 6 bases and the J gene end by 7 bases; junction bases not matched to a gene: 8. The CDR3 sequence is 15 residues long. Germline CDR1 and CDR2: SNHLY and FYNNEI.

This clonotype has just a few counts. This chain links TRBV11-2 with TRBJ1-6; possible D gene TRBD1, 5 bases. CDR1 and CDR2 (germline): SGHAT, FQNNGV. This CDR3 comprises 15 residues. V was trimmed by 6 bases and J by 7 bases, leaving 16 bases between them. Here the CDR3 reads CASSFQGSYNSPLHF. The CDR3 DNA reads as TGTGCCAGCAGTTTTCAGGGTTCTTACAATTCACCCCTCCACTTT.

In this sample, this clonotype turned up a few times. This sequence joins TRBV4-1 and TRBJ2-5; D not resolved. The CDR3 spans 13 residues. The germline V and J ends were trimmed by 3 bases and 5 bases, with 10 bases remaining between them. Germline loops: CDR1 MGHRA, CDR2 YSYEKL. CDR3 sequence reads: CASSQWQRETQYF. CDR3 coding DNA: TGCGCCAGCAGCCAGTGGCAGAGGGAGACCCAGTACTTC.

This clonotype was counted ten times or more. The chain recombines TRBV5-1 with TRBJ2-7; tentatively, D is TRBD1 (5 bases). The CDR3 is 18 residues long. V was pared by 4 bases and J by 2 bases, with 25 bases between. Germline V gives CDR1 SGHRS, CDR2 YFSETQ. DNA of the CDR3: TGCGCCAGCAGCCCGATGTGGGGTGAAGTAACGGACACCTACGAGCAGTACTTC. Translation: CASSPMWGEVTDTYEQYF. Full variable domain (missing parts from reference TRBV5-1 and TRBJ2-7): KAGVTQTPRYLIKTRGQQVTLSCSPISGHRSVSWYQQTPGQGLQFLFEYFSETQRNKGNFPGRFSGRQFSNSRSEMNVSTLELGDSALYLCASSPMWGEVTDTYEQYFGPGTRLTVT.

This clonotype appeared once. CDR3: CASSLLGAGGADTQYF. CDR3 nucleotides: TGTGCCAGCAGCTTATTGGGAGCGGGGGGGGCAGATACGCAGTATTTT. The rearrangement links TRBV7-2 to TRBJ2-3; 10 bases are a match to TRBD2. Germline trimming cut 2 bases from V and 4 bases from J; bases unmatched to any gene: 6. The CDR3 covers 16 residues. The germline V gene encodes CDR1 SGHTA and CDR2 FQGNSA.

The rearrangement joins TRBV6-5 to TRBJ1-1; D is perhaps TRBD1 (5 bases). The CDR3 covers 15 residues. Trimming removed 1 base from V and 3 bases from J, with 12 bases in between. CDR1 and CDR2 (germline): MNHEY, SVGAGI. The CDR3 loop is CASSYLPGTYTEAFF. The CDR3 DNA sequence: TGTGCCAGCAGTTACTTACCGGGGACCTACACTGAAGCTTTCTTT.